This T cell receptor beta chain was identified during a study of T-cell reconstitution after alpha-beta-depleted transplantation in children. Study-wide findings and caveats: TCRbeta diversity was high at day 60 in some patients (a result of surviving recipient T cells and thymic progenitors). At around two months after transplant, the alpha-beta T cells were reportedly derived from several hundred expanded clones that came from non-depleted graft cells.

Unique molecular identifiers were used to barcode this TCRbeta library. TCRdb redid the calling of the PCR reads with MiXCR, one entry per CDR3 protein. The table includes approximately 82,000 distinct CDR3 sequences, 15% detected once. The CDR3 sequence is 18 residues long. The ends were cut back, 6 bases at V and 4 bases at J, with 25 bases in the middle. Germline CDR1 and CDR2: MNHNS and SASEGT. With regard to this clonotype: Its target is not known.

The sequencing used PBMCs, mostly from graft donor cells, collected 180 days after TCRalphabeta/CD19-depleted stem cell transplant. This TCR derives from a male patient aged 2 to 9 who had a stem cell transplant for acute lymphoblastic leukemia, so the T cells may come from the graft donor. This chain joins TRBV6-1 and TRBJ1-3; possible D gene TRBD1, 5 bases. The CDR3 loop reads CASSRTGTAVLEGNTIYF. CDR3 DNA sequence: TGTGCCAGCAGCAGAACCGGGACGGCTGTTCTGGAAGGAAACACCATATATTTT.